This TCR beta chain emerged from a study of graft-versus-host responses after intestinal transplantation. Repertoires were generated with immunoSEQ multiplex PCR, while TCRdb's copy carries only in-frame clones and drops some. The table records roughly 120,000 clones, 90% to 95% of them present only once. The germline V gene has CDR1 SQVTM and CDR2 ANQGSEA. The CDR3 totals 13 residues. V was pared by 4 bases and J by 5 bases, with 15 bases between. As to this clone: What it recognizes is unknown.

This chain links TRBV29-1 with TRBJ2-7; D is perhaps TRBD1 (6 bases). The sample consisted of unstimulated CD4+ T cells sorted from spleen or lymph node cells, taken before intestinal transplant. This clonotype was obtained from a human donor who received an intestinal transplant. This chain's CDR3 is CSVAGQGYNEQYF. Here the CDR3 DNA reads TGCAGCGTTGCGGGGCAGGGGTATAACGAGCAGTACTTC.